A single sample is the source of the 30 T cell receptor beta chains below, sequenced in a study of CD8 T cells in ankylosing spondylitis. General observations from the study: It appeared that ankylosing spondylitis blood was characterized by a TCR beta motif of eight highly homologous variants.

TCRdb recomputed calls from the 5' RACE reads with MiXCR, one row per CDR3 protein. The repertoire holds around 890,000 distinct CDR3 sequences, with about 11% as singletons. Their antigens are not known. Sequenced sample: blood, either unsorted or a sorted T cell fraction (not recorded which). The receptors were sampled from a male donor with ankylosing spondylitis.

This clonotype was seen more than once but under ten times. The gene calls are TRBV18 and TRBJ2-5; TRBD2 aligns across 11 bases. Per germline, CDR1 KGHSH and CDR2 LQKENI. The CDR3 sequence is 16 residues long. Trimming at V came to 3 bases and at J to 3 bases, leaving 6 bases not matched to a gene. The chain's CDR3 is CASSPPRLAGKETQYF. As DNA, the CDR3 is TGTGCCAGCTCACCCCCTCGACTAGCGGGAAAAGAGACCCAGTACTTC.

The genes are TRBV20-1 and TRBJ2-7; D is ambiguous. Trimming stripped 6 bases from V and 2 bases from J, with 11 bases between. Germline V gives CDR1 DFQATT, CDR2 SNEGSKA (reference sequence). The CDR3 loop spans 12 amino acids. Here the CDR3 reads CSAMQDAYEQYF. The CDR3 DNA follows: TGCAGTGCCATGCAGGACGCCTACGAGCAGTACTTC.

CDR3 in amino acids: CSVPRQDPNTEAFF. CDR3 nucleotide sequence: TGCAGCGTTCCGCGACAGGACCCGAACACTGAAGCTTTCTTT. The genes are TRBV29-1 and TRBJ1-1; TRBD1 is a possible D gene (6 bases). There are 14 residues in the CDR3. V dropped 5 bases and J dropped 1 base, with 14 bases sitting between them. The germline gives CDR1 SQVTM, CDR2 ANQGSEA.

The CDR3 sequence is CASSPTSGLSYEQYF. In DNA, the CDR3 is TGTGCCAGCTCGCCGACCTCAGGGCTCTCCTACGAGCAGTACTTC. V is TRBV18 and J is TRBJ2-7; the D gene is possibly TRBD1 (5 bases). Germline V gene data show CDR1 as KGHSH and CDR2 as LQKENI. The CDR3 consists of 15 residues. Trimming took 6 bases from V and 0 from J, leaving 15 bases between them.

J is TRBJ2-7 and V is TRBV3-1; D ambiguous. Deletions cut 1 base from V and 4 bases from J, with 8 bases between. The CDR3 length is 13 residues. CDR1 LGHDT and CDR2 YNNKEL come from the germline V gene (reference sequence). CDR3 in DNA: TGTGCCAGCAGCCAAGCTCCCTATTACGAGCAGTACTTC. It translates to CASSQAPYYEQYF.

This clonotype was found many times. The chain carries TRBV20-1 and TRBJ2-7; 12 nucleotides agree with TRBD1. The CDR3 contains 16 residues. V was clipped by 1 base and J by 4 bases; unmatched bases: 8. From germline, CDR1 is DFQATT and CDR2 SNEGSKA (reference sequence). The CDR3 DNA sequence: TGCAGTGCTAGAGCGTGGGACAGGGGGCGAGTTTACGAGCAGTACTTC. It is translated as CSARAWDRGRVYEQYF.

V usage is TRBV20-1 and J usage is TRBJ1-2, with TRBD1 matching 7 bases. The CDR3 contains 14 residues. V shed 1 base and J 7 bases; nucleotides not matched to a gene: 9. In germline, CDR1 is DFQATT, CDR2 SNEGSKA (reference sequence). CDR3 loop: CSARGPTGEVGYTF. Here the CDR3 DNA reads TGCAGTGCTAGAGGTCCCACAGGGGAAGTTGGCTACACCTTC.

Ten or more counts support this clonotype. This chain links TRBV30 with TRBJ2-1; D possibly corresponds to TRBD2 (6 bases). Germline CDR1 reads GTSNPN; CDR2 reads SVGIG (reference sequence). This CDR3 contains 13 residues. The ends were cut back, 3 bases at V and 15 bases at J, with 21 bases in the middle. The CDR3 bases are TGTGCCTGGAGCGCCTATCGGGGGAGGCAACGGTTCTTC. Its translation: CAWSAYRGRQRFF.

This clonotype was counted a few times. The V gene is TRBV7-2, the J gene TRBJ2-7; perhaps TRBD2 as D (5 bases). The length of the CDR3 is 14 residues. Trimming pared 4 bases from V and 0 bases from J, leaving 10 bases between. CDR1 is SGHTA, CDR2 FQGNSA, per germline. CDR3 region: CASSYRRDSYEQYF. The CDR3 region has the DNA TGTGCCAGCAGCTACCGTCGGGACTCCTACGAGCAGTACTTC.

This clonotype was seen ten or more times. The chain carries TRBV18 and TRBJ1-2, with a weak D call TRBD1 (6 bases). Trimming took 3 bases from V and 6 from J, leaving 17 bases between them. This CDR3 comprises 15 residues. Germline CDR1 reads KGHSH; CDR2 reads LQKENI. CDR3 in amino acids: CASSPRQESSDGYTF. The CDR3 bases are TGTGCCAGCTCACCCAGACAGGAGAGCTCCGATGGCTACACCTTC.

This clonotype was recorded at least ten times. The chain links TRBV11-2 to TRBJ1-1, with D possibly matching TRBD1 (6 bases). CDR1 SGHAT and CDR2 FQNNGV come from the germline V gene. The V gene lost 7 bases and the J gene lost 7 bases, with 19 bases spanning the gap. The CDR3 consists of 14 residues. The DNA for the CDR3 is TGTGCCAGCAACCCTGAGAGGGGGTATGGTGAAGCTTTCTTT. This codes for CASNPERGYGEAFF. Looking up the rest from reference TRBV11-2 and TRBJ1-1 gives the full variable domain: EAGVAQSPRYKIIEKRQSVAFWCNPISGHATLYWYQQILGQGPKLLIQFQNNGVVDDSQLPKDRFSAERLKGVDSTLKIQPAKLEDSAVYLCASNPERGYGEAFFGQGTRLTVV.

This chain uses TRBV4-2 with TRBJ1-1; D is uncertain. Trimming took off 4 bases at V and 3 bases at J, with 9 bases between the two ends. Germline V lookup: CDR1 LGHNA, CDR2 YNFKEQ. This CDR3 is 13 amino acids long. CDR3 loop: CASSPRGYTEAFF. CDR3 nucleotides: TGTGCCAGCAGCCCGCGGGGATACACTGAAGCTTTCTTT.

This clonotype was picked up a small number of times. The chain links TRBV7-9 to TRBJ2-7, with D perhaps matching TRBD1 (6 bases). Between the trimmed V and J ends, which lost 4 bases and 5 bases, there was a span of 18 bases. Germline CDR1 SEHNR, CDR2 FQNEAQ (reference sequence). The CDR3 consists of 15 residues. The CDR3 DNA sequence: TGTGCCAGCAGCTGGGGGCAGCCGGGGTTGAACGAGCAGTACTTC. Translated, it gives CASSWGQPGLNEQYF.

The CDR3, as DNA: TGTGCCAGCAGTGGGACCTTGGACAGTTATAGCAATCAGCCCCAGCATTTT. It yields the protein CASSGTLDSYSNQPQHF. V and J are TRBV25-1 and TRBJ1-5; D is perhaps TRBD1 (6 bases). The CDR3 runs to 17 residues. Germline V CDR1 and CDR2: MGHDK, SYGVNS. V lost 4 bases, J lost 0 bases, and 16 bases lay in between.

The rearrangement links TRBV28 to TRBJ1-6; a weak D match, TRBD1 (6 bases). V was cut by 5 bases and J by 7 bases, with 12 bases left in between. The CDR3 is 14 amino acids. The germline V gene encodes CDR1 MDHEN and CDR2 SYDVKM. For the CDR3, the DNA is TGTGCCAGCAGTACACAGGGAATCAATTCACCCCTCCACTTT. Translation gives CASSTQGINSPLHF.

This chain connects TRBV5-1 to TRBJ1-2, with 9 bases fitting TRBD1. The CDR3 runs 16 residues. Germline V gives CDR1 SGHRS, CDR2 YFSETQ. V dropped 5 bases and J dropped 7; count of bases not matched to a gene: 15. The CDR3 DNA follows: TGCGCCAGCAGTACGTTAACAGGGGGCGGCTTCTCTGGCTACACCTTC. Amino acid sequence: CASSTLTGGGFSGYTF. The whole variable domain, remainder taken from reference TRBV5-1 and TRBJ1-2, is KAGVTQTPRYLIKTRGQQVTLSCSPISGHRSVSWYQQTPGQGLQFLFEYFSETQRNKGNFPGRFSGRQFSNSRSEMNVSTLELGDSALYLCASSTLTGGGFSGYTFGSGTRLTVV.

Ten or more counts support this clonotype. CDR3 region: CASSQPDRGVYGYTF. The CDR3 nucleotides read TGTGCCAGCAGCCAACCAGACAGGGGCGTATATGGCTACACCTTC. The chain recombines TRBV7-2 with TRBJ1-2, with 8 positions matching TRBD1. The CDR3 is made up of 15 amino acids. V was pared by 5 bases and J by 5 bases, with 10 bases of the junction left unmatched. Germline assignment: CDR1 SGHTA and CDR2 FQGNSA.

The genes are TRBV4-2 and TRBJ1-2, with D uncertain. The CDR3 runs 14 residues. Trimming shortened V by 3 bases and J by 5 bases, and 13 bases separated the two germline ends. Germline assignment: CDR1 LGHNA and CDR2 YNFKEQ. This CDR3 reads CASSHTVGKYGYTF. CDR3 coding DNA: TGTGCCAGCAGCCACACTGTGGGGAAGTATGGCTACACCTTC.

This clonotype was counted at least ten times. V is TRBV5-1 and J is TRBJ1-3; D possibly corresponds to TRBD1 (5 bases). Trimming stripped 3 bases from V and 1 base from J, with 11 bases between. The CDR3 is 15 amino acids. From germline, CDR1 is SGHRS and CDR2 YFSETQ. The CDR3 nucleotides are TGCGCCAGCAGCTCCACAGGATGGTCTGGAAACACCATATATTTT. This gives the protein CASSSTGWSGNTIYF.

This clonotype came up a few times. This chain connects TRBV28 to TRBJ2-7; 11 nucleotides line up with TRBD2. The CDR3 has 15 residues. V lost 5 bases, J lost 5 bases, and 8 bases stayed unmatched. Germline V gives CDR1 MDHEN, CDR2 SYDVKM. The CDR3 nucleotides read TGTGCCAGCAGTCGACTTAGCGGGAGGGCCAACGAGCAGTACTTC. As protein: CASSRLSGRANEQYF.

The V gene is TRBV20-1, the J gene TRBJ2-3; 10 bases match TRBD1. Germline CDR1 DFQATT, CDR2 SNEGSKA (reference sequence). V was pared by 4 bases and J by 3 bases, with 4 bases of the junction left unmatched. The CDR3 length is 14 residues. CDR3 protein: CSAIRDRGTDTQYF. Written as DNA, the CDR3 is TGCAGTGCTATTAGGGACAGGGGAACAGATACGCAGTATTTT.

This clonotype was detected many times. In nucleotides, the CDR3 is TGCGCCAGCAGCACGACTAGCGGGGGCAATGAGCAGTTCTTC. It specifies CASSTTSGGNEQFF. The chain carries TRBV5-1 and TRBJ2-1; 12 bases line up with TRBD2. V lost 4 bases and J lost 6; bases outside the gene matches: 2. Germline CDR1 reads SGHRS; CDR2 reads YFSETQ. The CDR3 consists of 14 residues.

This chain connects TRBV6-6 to TRBJ2-1; a possible D gene is TRBD2 (5 bases). Trimming took 6 bases from V and 10 from J, leaving 10 bases between them. Germline CDR1 is MNHNY and CDR2 is SVGAGI (reference sequence). This CDR3 spans 11 amino acids. The CDR3 DNA follows: TGTGCCAGCAGCAGGACTCGGGAGCAGTTCTTC. Its protein product is CASSRTREQFF.

The CDR3 is CATHSRDRGYEQYF. Here the CDR3 DNA reads TGTGCCACACACTCTAGGGACAGGGGGTACGAGCAGTACTTC. This chain joins TRBV28 and TRBJ2-7; the match to TRBD1 covers 11 bases. The trim removed 10 bases at V and 4 bases at J, leaving 9 bases unmatched. Per the germline V gene, CDR1 is MDHEN and CDR2 is SYDVKM. This CDR3 comprises 14 residues.

The V gene is TRBV7-3, the J gene TRBJ2-7; TRBD2 might be the D (5 bases). The CDR3 is 13 residues long. In germline, CDR1 is SGHTA, CDR2 FQGTGA. V lost 5 bases and J 6 bases, leaving 14 bases between the germline ends. The CDR3 sequence: CASSRTRTGEQYF. DNA of the CDR3: TGTGCCAGCAGCCGAACAAGGACTGGCGAGCAGTACTTC.

This chain joins TRBV18 and TRBJ2-5; D not resolved. V was trimmed by 3 bases and J by 1 base, leaving 9 bases between them. Germline CDR1 and CDR2: KGHSH and LQKENI. This CDR3 spans 14 amino acids. The CDR3 region is CASSPLSSQETQYF. The CDR3 DNA sequence: TGTGCCAGCTCACCCCTCTCCTCCCAAGAGACCCAGTACTTC. The variable domain in full, with the rest retrieved from reference TRBV18 and TRBJ2-5, is NAGVMQNPRHLVRRRGQEARLRCSPMKGHSHVYWYRQLPEEGLKFMVYLQKENIIDESGMPKERFSAEFPKEGPSILRIQQVVRGDSAAYFCASSPLSSQETQYFGPGTRLLVL.

The chain has TRBV7-2 and TRBJ1-3, with D maybe TRBD1 (5 bases). This CDR3 spans 15 amino acids. Germline values: CDR1 SGHTA, CDR2 FQGNSA. Trimming stripped 3 bases from V and 3 bases from J, with 12 bases between. The CDR3, as DNA: TGTGCCAGCAGCTTCGACAGTTATTATGGAAACACCATATATTTT. Protein sequence: CASSFDSYYGNTIYF.

This clonotype was seen a few times. J is TRBJ2-7 and V is TRBV28, with D hard to call. Germline V gene lookup returns CDR1 MDHEN and CDR2 SYDVKM. The CDR3 sequence is 11 residues long. Trimming stripped 6 bases from V and 3 bases from J, with 6 bases between. The CDR3 loop reads CASSGNYEQYF. CDR3 in DNA: TGTGCCAGCAGCGGAAACTACGAGCAGTACTTC.

This clonotype has ten or more counts. The chain links TRBV7-2 to TRBJ1-2; D is ambiguous. V was cut by 4 bases and J by 4 bases, with 13 bases left in between. The germline CDR1 and CDR2 sequences are SGHTA and FQGNSA. CDR3 length: 14 residues. The CDR3 loop reads CASSWSDTRYGYTF. The CDR3 DNA is TGTGCCAGCAGCTGGTCTGACACGCGCTATGGCTACACCTTC.

In its sample, this clonotype was seen many times. V and J are TRBV20-1 and TRBJ1-3, with D unclear. V was shortened by 6 bases and J by 0 bases, with 9 bases between the two germline ends. Germline V gene data show CDR1 as DFQATT and CDR2 as SNEGSKA (reference sequence). The CDR3 has 13 amino acids. The CDR3 DNA reads TGCAGTGCCATTGGCCCCTCTGGAAACACCATATATTTT. Protein: CSAIGPSGNTIYF.